This T cell receptor beta chain was profiled in a study of beta chain features in type 1 diabetes. Overall study findings and caveats: Across all four CD4+ subsets, people with type 1 diabetes showed modestly shorter TCRB CDR3s.

All of the isolated RNA was reverse transcribed, so expressed TCRB transcripts were sequenced. Sequencing was performed with immunoSEQ multiplex PCR; in TCRdb, only in-frame clones are kept and a portion is missing. The sample records around 600,000 clones, roughly 12% being singletons. This clone was seen many times. Its antigen is currently unknown. The CDR3 totals 12 residues. Trimming took off 6 bases at V and 4 bases at J, with 7 bases between the two ends. Germline V gene data show CDR1 as LGHNT and CDR2 as FRNRAP. Via CD45RO/CCR7/CD25/CD127/CD95/CD27, cells of the CD4+ naive, central memory, regulatory and stem cell-like memory subsets were sorted.

Specimen: naive CD4+ T cells from blood. The receptor comes from a man aged 25-45 years with type 1 diabetes. V gene TRBV12-5 combines with J gene TRBJ2-1, with D hard to call. The CDR3 DNA reads TGTGCTAGTGGATCGCAGTACAATGAGCAGTTCTTC. Translation: CASGSQYNEQFF.